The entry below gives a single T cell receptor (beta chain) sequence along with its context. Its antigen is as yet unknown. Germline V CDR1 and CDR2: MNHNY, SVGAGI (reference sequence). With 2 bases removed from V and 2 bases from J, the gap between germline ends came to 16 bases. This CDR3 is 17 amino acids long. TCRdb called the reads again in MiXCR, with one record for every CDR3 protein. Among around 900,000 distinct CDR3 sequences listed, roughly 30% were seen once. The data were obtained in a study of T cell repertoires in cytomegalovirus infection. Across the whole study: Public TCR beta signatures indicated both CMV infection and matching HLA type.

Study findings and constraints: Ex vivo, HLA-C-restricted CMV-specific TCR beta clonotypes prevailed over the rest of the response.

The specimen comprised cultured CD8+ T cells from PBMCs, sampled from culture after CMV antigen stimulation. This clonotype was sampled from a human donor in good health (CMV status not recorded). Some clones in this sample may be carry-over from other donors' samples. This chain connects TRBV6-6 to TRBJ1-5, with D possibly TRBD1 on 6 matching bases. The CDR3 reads CASSYLRGELGNQPQHF. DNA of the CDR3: TGTGCCAGCAGTTACCTCAGGGGAGAGTTGGGCAATCAGCCCCAGCATTTT.